The 19 T cell receptor beta chains in this list originate from one sample, sequenced in a study of T-cell memory formation after mild COVID-19. TCRdb re-analysed the 5' RACE reads in MiXCR, keeping a single row per CDR3 protein. The sample contains a few hundred thousand distinct CDR3 sequences, roughly 9.4% of which appear only once. Sequencing was carried out using PBMCs or a T cell subset sorted from them (not recorded which). The source of these receptors is a young man who had mild COVID-19 (a few samples of this study predate the infection). Cell type and time point are not known.

This clonotype was observed at least ten times. This chain links TRBV5-1 with TRBJ2-5; D remains unclear. V was cut by 0 bases and J by 4 bases, with 7 bases left in between. CDR3 length equals 13 residues. Germline values: CDR1 SGHRS, CDR2 YFSETQ. The CDR3 loop reads CASSLDNPETQYF. CDR3 sequence (DNA): TGCGCCAGCAGCTTGGACAACCCAGAGACCCAGTACTTC. Complete variable domain (other parts from reference TRBV5-1 and TRBJ2-5): KAGVTQTPRYLIKTRGQQVTLSCSPISGHRSVSWYQQTPGQGLQFLFEYFSETQRNKGNFPGRFSGRQFSNSRSEMNVSTLELGDSALYLCASSLDNPETQYFGPGTRLLVL.

This clonotype has a handful of counts. This chain uses TRBV7-2 with TRBJ1-6; TRBD1 agrees at 7 bases. V gave up 1 base and J gave up 6 bases; unmatched junction bases: 3. This CDR3 contains 15 residues. Germline CDR1 and CDR2: SGHTA and FQGNSA. In DNA, the CDR3 is TGTGCCAGCAGCTTAGAGGGGGCCCTTAATTCACCCCTCCACTTT. Protein product: CASSLEGALNSPLHF.

The genes are TRBV11-1 and TRBJ2-1; no reliable D call. V lost 1 base to trimming and J lost 4 bases, with 5 bases between them. Germline V gene lookup returns CDR1 SGHAT and CDR2 FQDESV (reference sequence). This CDR3 has 13 residues. CDR3 DNA: TGTGCCAGCAGCTTAGAAGATTACAATGAGCAGTTCTTC. This encodes CASSLEDYNEQFF. Combining the CDR3 with reference TRBV11-1 and TRBJ2-1 gives the whole variable domain EAEVAQSPRYKITEKSQAVAFWCDPISGHATLYWYRQILGQGPELLVQFQDESVVDDSQLPKDRFSAERLKGVDSTLKIQPAELGDSAMYLCASSLEDYNEQFFGPGTRLTVL.

This chain uses TRBV20-1 with TRBJ1-5; the D gene is possibly TRBD1 (5 bases). The germline V gene encodes CDR1 DFQATT and CDR2 SNEGSKA (reference sequence). The CDR3 loop spans 14 amino acids. This CDR3 is CSGGGQDSNQPQHF. The CDR3 bases are TGCAGCGGGGGGGGTCAGGATAGCAATCAGCCCCAGCATTTT.

The V gene is TRBV19, the J gene TRBJ2-1; maybe TRBD1 (5 bases). The germline CDR1 and CDR2 sequences are LNHDA and SQIVND (reference sequence). CDR3 length equals 16 residues. With 5 bases removed from V and 11 bases from J, the gap between germline ends came to 25 bases. CDR3 residues: CASSLRMTVLLDQQFF. The CDR3 DNA reads TGTGCCAGTAGTCTCCGGATGACAGTACTTCTAGATCAGCAGTTCTTC. Full variable domain (missing parts from reference TRBV19 and TRBJ2-1): DGGITQSPKYLFRKEGQNVTLSCEQNLNHDAMYWYRQDPGQGLRLIYYSQIVNDFQKGDIAEGYSVSREKKESFPLTVTSAQKNPTAFYLCASSLRMTVLLDQQFFGPGTRLTVL.

A few counts support this clonotype. The chain is built from TRBV4-2 and TRBJ2-1; 11 bases align to TRBD1. The CDR3 has 15 amino acids. V lost 4 bases and J lost 7; bases outside the gene matches: 6. Germline CDR1 LGHNA, CDR2 YNFKEQ. CDR3 sequence: CASSPGQGATNEQFF. The DNA for the CDR3 is TGTGCCAGCAGCCCCGGACAGGGGGCAACGAATGAGCAGTTCTTC.

This clonotype occurred a few times. The rearrangement links TRBV12-3 or TRBV12-4 to TRBJ2-5; possible D gene TRBD1, 6 bases. V was cut by 3 bases and J by 5 bases, with 16 bases left in between. The CDR3 has 15 amino acids. The CDR3 nucleotides read TGTGCCAGCAGTTTGTTTGACACAGGGACGGAGACCCAGTACTTC. Protein: CASSLFDTGTETQYF.

This clonotype occurred a few times. J is TRBJ2-6 and V is TRBV5-1; possible D gene TRBD1, 6 bases. Germline V gene sequence: CDR1 SGHRS, CDR2 YFSETQ. This CDR3 comprises 16 residues. Trimming took off 4 bases at V and 2 bases at J, with 13 bases between the two ends. CDR3 in DNA: TGCGCCAGCAGCGTCCTACAGGGAACTGGGGCCAACGTCCTGACTTTC. Protein sequence: CASSVLQGTGANVLTF.

The genes are TRBV6-5 and TRBJ1-1, with D possibly matching TRBD1 (6 bases). There are 15 residues in the CDR3. Deletions cut 0 bases from V and 11 bases from J, with 19 bases between. CDR1 MNHEY and CDR2 SVGAGI come from the germline V gene. Here the CDR3 reads CASSYSKSGGLGAFF. The CDR3 region has the DNA TGTGCCAGCAGTTACTCGAAGTCCGGGGGGCTTGGGGCTTTCTTT.

This clonotype occurred many times. The J gene is TRBJ1-2, the V gene TRBV3-1, with D possibly being TRBD1 (5 bases). This CDR3 is built from 12 residues. The germline V and J ends were trimmed by 4 bases and 3 bases, with 6 bases remaining between them. Germline V CDR1 and CDR2: LGHDT, YNNKEL (reference sequence). The CDR3 reads CASSRGDYGYTF. CDR3 nucleotide sequence: TGTGCCAGCAGCCGGGGGGACTATGGCTACACCTTC.

There are a few counts of this clonotype. V gene TRBV4-2 combines with J gene TRBJ2-1, with a weak D call TRBD2 (6 bases). The V end lost 4 bases, the J end lost 4 bases, and 20 bases lay between the germline ends. Germline loops: CDR1 LGHNA, CDR2 YNFKEQ. This CDR3 has 17 residues. The CDR3 is CASSLPLSGEPYNEQFF. DNA of the CDR3: TGTGCCAGCAGCCTCCCCCTTAGCGGAGAACCGTACAATGAGCAGTTCTTC.

This clonotype has at least ten counts. The rearrangement links TRBV5-1 to TRBJ1-5; D call uncertain. Between the trimmed V and J ends, which lost 4 bases and 7 bases, there was a span of 12 bases. This CDR3 is built from 13 residues. Germline CDR1 is SGHRS and CDR2 is YFSETQ. In nucleotides, the CDR3 is TGCGCCAGCAGCAGAGATTTAGAGCAGCCCCAGCATTTT. Amino acid sequence: CASSRDLEQPQHF.

V usage is TRBV9 and J usage is TRBJ2-3, with TRBD1 matching 7 bases. The CDR3 is made up of 13 amino acids. The trim removed 5 bases at V and 4 bases at J, leaving 4 bases unmatched. The germline CDR1 and CDR2 sequences are SGDLS and YYNGEE. CDR3 sequence reads: CASSTGVADTQYF. DNA of the CDR3: TGTGCCAGCAGTACAGGGGTGGCAGATACGCAGTATTTT.

This clonotype was counted between two and nine times. V and J are TRBV9 and TRBJ1-4; D possibly corresponds to TRBD1 (5 bases). The CDR3 contains 14 residues. The V gene lost 2 bases and the J gene lost 6 bases, with 11 bases spanning the gap. The germline CDR1 and CDR2 sequences are SGDLS and YYNGEE. CDR3 nucleotides: TGTGCCAGCAGCGTTTCTCAGGGAGATGAAAAACTGTTTTTT. It specifies CASSVSQGDEKLFF.

This clonotype was seen a handful of times. V is TRBV5-5 and J is TRBJ1-1; D is uncertain. V dropped 5 bases and J dropped 1 base, with 9 bases sitting between them. The CDR3 is 13 amino acids. CDR1 SGHKS and CDR2 YYEKEE come from the germline V gene (reference sequence). The CDR3 DNA is TGTGCCAGCAGTATTTCAGCGAACACTGAAGCTTTCTTT. Translating it yields CASSISANTEAFF.

This clonotype was counted only a few times. The V and J genes are TRBV15 and TRBJ2-7, with 7 bases lining up with TRBD2. The germline CDR1 and CDR2 sequences are LNHNV and YYDKDF (reference sequence). The CDR3 is made up of 16 amino acids. The ends lost 1 base at V and 1 base at J; junction bases unmatched: 7. The chain's CDR3 is CATSRAGGGGSYEQYF. The CDR3 DNA reads as TGTGCCACCAGCAGAGCGGGGGGTGGAGGGTCCTACGAGCAGTACTTC.

This chain joins TRBV12-3 or TRBV12-4 and TRBJ2-5; TRBD1 or TRBD2 may be the D gene (5 bases each). There are 16 residues in the CDR3. Trimming shortened V by 5 bases and J by 3 bases, and 19 bases separated the two germline ends. In nucleotides, the CDR3 is TGTGCCAGCAGTCCGGGACCGAGATACATAAAAGAGACCCAGTACTTC. It is translated as CASSPGPRYIKETQYF.

This clonotype was seen repeatedly, ten times or more. This chain connects TRBV12-3 or TRBV12-4 to TRBJ2-7; no definite D call. Trimming shortened V by 1 base and J by 7 bases, and 8 bases separated the two germline ends. The CDR3 is 12 residues long. The CDR3 DNA sequence: TGTGCCAGCAGTTTAGGGGTCGGAGAGCAGTACTTC. This gives the protein CASSLGVGEQYF.

This clonotype has only a few counts. V usage is TRBV20-1 and J usage is TRBJ2-7, with D perhaps matching TRBD1 or TRBD2 (5 bases each). The CDR3 sequence is 13 residues long. CDR1 DFQATT and CDR2 SNEGSKA come from the germline V gene (reference sequence). Trimming stripped 3 bases from V and 2 bases from J, with 11 bases between. The DNA for the CDR3 is TGCAGTGCTAGGGGGGACGTGGCCTACGAGCAGTACGTC. It codes for CSARGDVAYEQYV.